This is a list of T cell receptor beta chains from one sample in a study of control samples from healthy donors and cancer patients. The protocol was immunoSEQ multiplex PCR, while the TCRdb copy is restricted to in-frame clones and leaves out a portion. The table has about 81,000 clones, 94% seen once. Material for sequencing was blood. All receptors derive from a woman aged 18-35 years in good health. Both conserved end residues are part of each CDR3. D genes are given only for firm matches. The size of a clone is reported for some rows only, either as once, few or many, or as a class for expanded clones.

>TRBV6-5|TRBJ2-7|-|TRBD1|15
CASSLQGAPSYEQYF
TGTGCCAGCAGCTTACAGGGGGCCCCTTCCTACGAGCAGTACTTC
>TRBV14|TRBJ2-1|-|TRBD2|19
CASSREAGVAGISYNEQFF
TGTGCCAGCAGCCGAGAAGCGGGGGTGGCGGGGATATCCTACAATGAGCAGTTCTTC
>TRBV5-4|TRBJ2-7|-|TRBD2|16
CASSPVPSGRWYEQYF
TGTGCCAGCAGCCCGGTCCCCAGCGGGAGGTGGTACGAGCAGTACTTC
>TRBV9|TRBJ2-7|once|-|14
CASSPSRTAYEQYF
TGTGCCAGCAGCCCCTCCAGGACAGCCTACGAGCAGTACTTC
>TRBV11-2|TRBJ1-1|-|-|15
CASSLRPGRDTEAFF
TGTGCCAGCAGCTTACGTCCGGGGAGGGACACTGAAGCTTTCTTT
>TRBV7-8|TRBJ1-5|once|TRBD1|16
CASRNEGTGASEPQHF
TGTGCCAGCAGAAACGAAGGGACAGGGGCGTCGGAGCCCCAGCATTTT
>TRBV2|TRBJ2-7|-|TRBD2|15
CASSDQGGGVYEQYF
TGTGCCAGCAGCGATCAGGGTGGGGGGGTTTACGAGCAGTACTTC
>TRBV19|TRBJ1-4|-|TRBD1|15
CASSIGLGQSEKLFF
TGTGCCAGTAGTATAGGCCTGGGACAGTCGGAAAAACTGTTTTTT
>TRBV27|TRBJ1-5|-|-|15
CASSLGRPSNQPQHF
TGTGCCAGCAGTTTAGGGAGACCTAGCAATCAGCCCCAGCATTTT
>TRBV2|TRBJ1-5|few|TRBD1|14
CASSTRGRDQPQHF
TGTGCCAGCAGTACCAGGGGGCGCGATCAGCCCCAGCATTTT